Here is one TCR beta chain with its context. Random hexamers served to reverse transcribe about 0.45 to 1 ug RNA. An immunoSEQ multiplex PCR amplified TCR beta CDR3 over 54 Vbeta and 13 Jbeta. TCRdb reprocessed the immunoSEQ multiplex PCR reads with MiXCR, giving one entry per CDR3 protein. The repertoire includes more than 70,000 distinct CDR3 sequences, roughly 91% of them detected once, and around 0.32% sits in the top ten. Looked up from germline, CDR1 is LGHDT and CDR2 is YNNKEL (reference sequence). Deletions cut 4 bases from V and 7 bases from J, with 11 bases between. The CDR3 is made up of 12 amino acids. These data originate in a study of CD8 T cells in Susac syndrome. The study used healthy donors as controls matched for age and sex. Negative isolation yielded CD4+ and CD8+ T cells, and FACS enriched TEMRA cells.

The origin of this receptor is a human donor in good health. Sequences were obtained from CD8+ T cells from PBMCs. The rearrangement uses TRBV3-1 and TRBJ2-7, with a possible D match to TRBD1 (5 bases). CDR3: CASSLWGLEQYF. The CDR3 DNA follows: TGTGCCAGCAGCCTTTGGGGCTTGGAGCAGTACTTC.